This T cell receptor beta chain derives from a study of T cells in Graves' hyperthyroidism and ophthalmopathy. The source material, RNA transcripts, was used to amplify TCR beta CDR3 regions. HTBI primers drove first-round RT-PCR of the TCR CDR3. One entry per CDR3 protein, called by TCRdb with MiXCR from the multiplex PCR reads. The sample holds fewer than 450,000 distinct CDR3 sequences, roughly an eighth seen once. CDR1 MNHNS and CDR2 SASEGT come from the germline V gene. After removal of 2 bases from V and 7 bases from J, the junction contained 13 bases not matched to a gene. CDR3 length: 17 residues.

The genes are TRBV6-1 and TRBJ2-1; 8 bases agree with TRBD1. The TCR was taken from a man aged 45 to 65 with Graves' ophthalmopathy. The sequenced material came from blood. CDR3 DNA sequence: TGTGCCAGCAGTGAACCTAAACGAAGGACAGGGTGGAATGAGCAGTTCTTC. This gives the protein CASSEPKRRTGWNEQFF.